The 11 T cell receptor beta chains below come from one sample, sequenced in a study of OX40 agonist ivuxolimab in advanced cancers. Libraries were made using the immunoSEQ multiplex PCR assay. The clones in this table, taken by TCRdb from immuneACCESS, are in-frame only. Not every clone is retained; where verified, under half of the shortfall comes from an unresolved V gene, and the cause of the rest is unknown. The sample table records 70,000 to 75,000 clones; roughly 82% of these occur just once. The ten largest account for roughly 1.1% of the sample. This specimen was CD4+ or CD8+ T cells sorted from blood, taken in a trial of the OX40 agonist ivuxolimab. Receptors were obtained from an adult with an advanced solid tumor such as melanoma, head and neck, liver or kidney cancer.

The chain carries TRBV6-6 and TRBJ2-7; tentative D call: TRBD2 (6 bases). V was cut by 2 bases and J by 3 bases, with 11 bases left in between. In germline, CDR1 is MNHNY, CDR2 SVGAGI (reference sequence). The CDR3 loop spans 14 amino acids. As DNA, the CDR3 is TGTGCCAGCAGTTACGCCGTCGGGGGCTACGAGCAGTACTTC. It codes for CASSYAVGGYEQYF.

J is TRBJ2-7 and V is TRBV27, with D hard to call. Trimming cost V 5 bases and J 1 base, with 15 bases left between them. This CDR3 contains 15 residues. CDR1 is MNHEY and CDR2 is SMNVEV in the germline V gene (reference sequence). The CDR3 coding sequence is TGTGCCAGCAGTCCACGACCCCAGTCGTCCTACGAGCAGTACTTC. Encoded protein: CASSPRPQSSYEQYF.

The rearrangement uses TRBV29-1 and TRBJ1-6; the D gene is possibly TRBD1 (5 bases). This CDR3 contains 13 residues. Trimming cost V 6 bases and J 6 bases, with 12 bases left between them. The germline V gene encodes CDR1 SQVTM and CDR2 ANQGSEA. The CDR3 sequence is CSVRDQGNSPLHF. The CDR3 DNA reads as TGCAGCGTACGGGACCAGGGTAATTCACCCCTCCACTTT.

This clone was observed a few times. This sequence joins TRBV19 and TRBJ1-5; maybe TRBD1 (5 bases). V lost 2 bases and J lost 6, with 41 bases in between. This CDR3 region has 24 residues. Germline V gives CDR1 LNHDA, CDR2 SQIVND (reference sequence). The chain's CDR3 is CASSINVEGIHLLGDYPDSQPQHF. Here the CDR3 DNA reads TGTGCCAGTAGTATAAATGTTGAGGGGATCCACTTGTTGGGGGACTATCCCGACTCTCAGCCCCAGCATTTT.

The chain recombines TRBV25-1 with TRBJ2-1; 8 nucleotides match TRBD1. CDR3 length: 14 residues. Germline V lookup: CDR1 MGHDK, CDR2 SYGVNS. The junction had 3 bases not matched to a gene; V was cut back by 3 bases and J by 5 bases. The CDR3 nucleotides are TGTGCCAGCAGTGACCCGACAGGGGACAATGAGCAGTTCTTC. Translation gives CASSDPTGDNEQFF.

This clone was counted once. Within the sample, other DNA sequences also encode this same CDR3. V and J are TRBV19 and TRBJ1-2, with TRBD1 identical over 9 bases. CDR3 length equals 15 residues. The trim removed 3 bases at V and 2 bases at J, leaving 4 bases unmatched. Germline V gene lookup returns CDR1 LNHDA and CDR2 SQIVND (reference sequence). Here the CDR3 reads CASSISGTGNYGYTF. Written as DNA, the CDR3 is TGTGCCAGTAGTATCTCCGGGACAGGGAACTATGGCTACACCTTC. Drawing the rest from reference TRBV19 and TRBJ1-2, the complete variable domain is DGGITQSPKYLFRKEGQNVTLSCEQNLNHDAMYWYRQDPGQGLRLIYYSQIVNDFQKGDIAEGYSVSREKKESFPLTVTSAQKNPTAFYLCASSISGTGNYGYTFGSGTRLTVV.

J is TRBJ2-5 and V is TRBV2; D is possibly TRBD2 (5 bases). V lost 6 bases, J lost 3 bases, and 14 bases lay in between. This CDR3 is 14 amino acids long. Germline-derived CDR1 and CDR2 are SNHLY and FYNNEI. The CDR3 sequence is CASRPTTGKETQYF. The CDR3 bases are TGTGCCAGCAGACCGACGACGGGGAAAGAGACCCAGTACTTC.

The V and J genes are TRBV5-6 and TRBJ2-5; TRBD1 agrees at 10 bases. This CDR3 contains 15 residues. Germline V gene lookup returns CDR1 SGHDT and CDR2 YYEEEE. V gave up 4 bases and J gave up 4 bases; unmatched junction bases: 7. Here the CDR3 DNA reads TGTGCCAGCAGCCTGACAGGGGGCGAGGGAGAGACCCAGTACTTC. Its protein product is CASSLTGGEGETQYF.

The chain combines TRBV13 with TRBJ1-1; unclear D gene. Per the germline V gene, CDR1 is PRHDT and CDR2 is FYEKMQ (reference sequence). Trimming removed 3 bases from V and 1 base from J, with 6 bases in between. The CDR3 spans 13 residues. In DNA, the CDR3 is TGTGCCAGCAGCTTTTCAGGGAACACTGAAGCTTTCTTT. The encoded protein is CASSFSGNTEAFF.

This clone was picked up one time. The genes are TRBV5-1 and TRBJ2-3; no firm D call. Trimming cost V 4 bases and J 2 bases, with 2 bases left between them. This CDR3 contains 11 residues. Germline CDR1 SGHRS, CDR2 YFSETQ. As DNA, the CDR3 is TGCGCCAGCAGCGCCACAGATACGCAGTATTTT. Translating it yields CASSATDTQYF. Drawing the rest from reference TRBV5-1 and TRBJ2-3, the complete variable domain is KAGVTQTPRYLIKTRGQQVTLSCSPISGHRSVSWYQQTPGQGLQFLFEYFSETQRNKGNFPGRFSGRQFSNSRSEMNVSTLELGDSALYLCASSATDTQYFGPGTRLTVL.

This chain joins TRBV19 and TRBJ2-5; the D gene is possibly TRBD1 (6 bases). Germline loops: CDR1 LNHDA, CDR2 SQIVND (reference sequence). Trimming cost V 3 bases and J 3 bases, with 14 bases left between them. This CDR3 has 15 residues. For the CDR3, the DNA is TGTGCCAGTAGTATCTCCGGGACACCCGAAGAGACCCAGTACTTC. Its translation: CASSISGTPEETQYF.